Below, 28 T cell receptor beta chains from the same sample are listed, as sequenced in a study of blood T cell repertoires in COVID-19. Sequencing was performed with immunoSEQ multiplex PCR; in TCRdb, only in-frame clones are kept and a portion is missing. The sample shows roughly 410,000 clones, over 75% of them seen only once. The sequencing input was peripheral blood. These receptors were collected from a woman in her sixties or seventies with COVID-19, enrolled during active disease.

The rearrangement joins TRBV7-2 to TRBJ2-7; D remains unclear. Germline assignment: CDR1 SGHTA and CDR2 FQGNSA. Trimming took off 1 base at V and 9 bases at J, with 7 bases between the two ends. CDR3 length: 11 amino acids. CDR3 DNA sequence: TGTGCCAGCAGCTTAGTGGGCAGGCAGTACTTC. Its translation is CASSLVGRQYF.

The chain couples TRBV5-1 to TRBJ1-1; D is unclear. Germline values: CDR1 SGHRS, CDR2 YFSETQ. This CDR3 has 15 amino acids. The V end was cut by 1 base, the J end by 6 bases, with 16 bases between. The DNA of the CDR3 is TGCGCCAGCAGCTTGACCCCCAGCGGGCGGGCTGAAGCTTTCTTT. It is translated as CASSLTPSGRAEAFF.

The genes are TRBV7-2 and TRBJ2-1; 14 bases are shared with TRBD2. Looked up from germline, CDR1 is SGHTA and CDR2 is FQGNSA. The CDR3 consists of 18 residues. V was clipped by 7 bases and J by 6 bases; unmatched bases: 14. The CDR3 bases are TGTGCCAGCACCAAACCGGGACTAGCGGGGGTGGGGAGCAATGAGCAGTTCTTC. Its protein is CASTKPGLAGVGSNEQFF.

This chain joins TRBV27 and TRBJ1-6, with 7 bases that match TRBD1. This CDR3 comprises 15 residues. Germline V gene sequence: CDR1 MNHEY, CDR2 SMNVEV (reference sequence). V shed 2 bases, J shed 7 bases, and the junction held 5 bases outside the gene matches. CDR3 region: CASSLEGAMNSPLHF. Written as DNA, the CDR3 is TGTGCCAGCAGTTTAGAGGGGGCGATGAATTCACCCCTCCACTTT.

This clone was detected once. J is TRBJ1-2 and V is TRBV9; a weak D match, TRBD1 (5 bases). The V gene's germline CDR1 is SGDLS and CDR2 YYNGEE. The CDR3 has 16 residues. Trimming removed 3 bases at V and 10 bases at J, with 25 bases between. For the CDR3, the DNA is TGTGCCAGCAGCGCCGAGATCGGGGTGGCAGGAGGGGTCTACACCTTC. Translating it yields CASSAEIGVAGGVYTF. The variable domain in full, with the rest retrieved from reference TRBV9 and TRBJ1-2, is DSGVTQTPKHLITATGQRVTLRCSPRSGDLSVYWYQQSLDQGLQFLIQYYNGEERAKGNILERFSAQQFPDLHSELNLSSLELGDSALYFCASSAEIGVAGGVYTFGSGTRLTVV.

The chain carries TRBV18 and TRBJ2-5; D is uncertain. The ends were cut back, 1 base at V and 5 bases at J, with 11 bases in the middle. The CDR3 is made up of 14 amino acids. Germline assignment: CDR1 KGHSH and CDR2 LQKENI. CDR3: CASSPRLVKETQYF. The CDR3 nucleotides are TGTGCCAGCTCACCACGGTTAGTTAAGGAGACCCAGTACTTC.

The CDR3 region has the DNA TGTGCCACCAGTGATTTGCCGGGACAGGGTTCCATCTACTCCTACGAGCAGTACTTC. It encodes CATSDLPGQGSIYSYEQYF. The chain joins TRBV24-1 to TRBJ2-7; 9 nucleotides line up with TRBD1. The CDR3 is made up of 19 amino acids. In germline, CDR1 is KGHDR, CDR2 SFDVKD. With V trimmed by 0 bases and J by 0 bases, 11 bases remained unmatched.

The rearrangement joins TRBV7-2 to TRBJ2-2; 9 bases fit TRBD1. The CDR3 covers 14 residues. The V and J ends lost 5 bases and 13 bases, in that order; junction bases with no gene match: 11. CDR1 and CDR2 from the germline V gene are SGHTA and FQGNSA. CDR3 DNA sequence: TGTGCCAGCAGCCGTTACAGGGGGCCCGTGGGGCTGTTTTTT. It codes for CASSRYRGPVGLFF.

The chain joins TRBV28 to TRBJ2-1; 9 bases map to TRBD1. Germline values: CDR1 MDHEN, CDR2 SYDVKM. The length of the CDR3 is 16 residues. The J segment lost 4 bases and the V segment lost 6 bases, leaving 10 bases of the junction unmatched. For the CDR3, the DNA is TGTGCCAGCAGCCCGGCCCGGGGACAGGGTTACAATGAGCAGTTCTTC. This gives the protein CASSPARGQGYNEQFF. Based on the CDR3 plus reference TRBV28 and TRBJ2-1, the full variable domain is DVKVTQSSRYLVKRTGEKVFLECVQDMDHENMFWYRQDPGLGLRLIYFSYDVKMKEKGDIPEGYSVSREKKERFSLILESASTNQTSMYLCASSPARGQGYNEQFFGPGTRLTVL.

V usage is TRBV6-5 and J usage is TRBJ1-2; a possible D gene is TRBD1 (5 bases). Trimming pared 7 bases from V and 0 bases from J, leaving 12 bases between. CDR1 MNHEY and CDR2 SVGAGI come from the germline V gene. CDR3 length: 14 amino acids. The CDR3 loop is CASIAGGANYGYTF. The DNA of the CDR3 is TGTGCCAGCATCGCCGGGGGAGCTAACTATGGCTACACCTTC.

This sequence joins TRBV6-5 and TRBJ2-2, with D possibly TRBD2 on 7 matching bases. Germline loops: CDR1 MNHEY, CDR2 SVGAGI. The CDR3 covers 15 residues. V lost 6 bases and J lost 2, with 13 bases in between. The CDR3, as DNA: TGTGCCAGCAGGGGGGGGGCAGTTAACACCGGGGAGCTGTTTTTT. This gives the protein CASRGGAVNTGELFF.

V gene TRBV3-1 (or the pseudogene TRBV3-2) combines with J gene TRBJ2-3; D not certain. V gave up 4 bases and J gave up 0 bases, with 14 bases separating them. This CDR3 is built from 16 residues. CDR1 is LGHDT and CDR2 is YNNKEL in the germline V gene (reference sequence). The CDR3 DNA reads as TGTGCCAGCAGCCCACTTGCCCCCTTAAGCACAGATACGCAGTATTTT. Encoded protein: CASSPLAPLSTDTQYF.

The chain carries TRBV2 and TRBJ2-2, with 14 positions matching TRBD2. J was trimmed by 7 bases and V by 6 bases; bases with no gene match: 1. CDR1 is SNHLY, CDR2 FYNNEI, per germline. The CDR3 has 14 residues. This chain's CDR3 is CASRGTSGGGELFF. Here the CDR3 DNA reads TGTGCCAGCAGAGGGACTAGCGGGGGCGGGGAGCTGTTTTTT.

The J gene is TRBJ1-6, the V gene TRBV30; D is uncertain. The germline V gene encodes CDR1 GTSNPN and CDR2 SVGIG (reference sequence). The ends were cut back, 4 bases at V and 10 bases at J, with 14 bases in the middle. This CDR3 contains 13 residues. CDR3 nucleotides: TGTGCCTGGATTACCGGCGGCGGCTCACCCCTCCACTTT. It encodes CAWITGGGSPLHF.

The chain is built from TRBV7-2 and TRBJ1-6, with TRBD1 matching 9 bases. Germline CDR1 reads SGHTA; CDR2 reads FQGNSA. CDR3 length: 15 amino acids. The trim removed 2 bases at V and 9 bases at J, leaving 5 bases unmatched. CDR3 residues: CASSLSGTGFSPLHF. The CDR3, as DNA: TGTGCCAGCAGCTTAAGTGGGACAGGGTTTTCACCCCTCCACTTT.

The V and J genes are TRBV27 and TRBJ1-4, with D maybe TRBD1 (6 bases). The CDR3 is 17 amino acids. Trimming left V 3 bases short and J 8 bases short, with 22 bases between. CDR1 is MNHEY, CDR2 SMNVEV, per germline (reference sequence). The CDR3 DNA follows: TGTGCCAGCAGTTTGAAGCTTACAGGGTCAAGGGGAGAAAAACTGTTTTTT. It yields the protein CASSLKLTGSRGEKLFF.

Comments on this clone: This same CDR3 is encoded by further DNA sequences in the sample. This CDR3 reads CASSLQGYEQYF. Written as DNA, the CDR3 is TGTGCCAGCAGTTTACAGGGATACGAGCAGTACTTC. The rearrangement links TRBV2 to TRBJ2-7, with a weak D call TRBD1 (6 bases). The CDR3 contains 12 residues. V lost 5 bases, J lost 4 bases, and 9 bases lay in between. Germline V CDR1 and CDR2: SNHLY, FYNNEI. The full variable domain, completed using reference TRBV2 and TRBJ2-7, is EPEVTQTPSHQVTQMGQEVILRCVPISNHLYFYWYRQILGQKVEFLVSFYNNEISEKSEIFDDQFSVERPDGSNFTLKIRSTKLEDSAMYFCASSLQGYEQYFGPGTRLTVT.

This rearrangement joins TRBV11-1 to TRBJ1-2, with D hard to call. Germline loops: CDR1 SGHAT, CDR2 FQDESV (reference sequence). The CDR3 sequence is 12 residues long. Trimming left V 1 base short and J 4 bases short, with 4 bases between. The CDR3 DNA reads TGTGCCAGCAGCTTAGAGCCCTATGGCTACACCTTC. Protein: CASSLEPYGYTF. The full variable domain, rest sourced from reference TRBV11-1 and TRBJ1-2, is EAEVAQSPRYKITEKSQAVAFWCDPISGHATLYWYRQILGQGPELLVQFQDESVVDDSQLPKDRFSAERLKGVDSTLKIQPAELGDSAMYLCASSLEPYGYTFGSGTRLTVV.

This chain connects TRBV18 to TRBJ1-1; D is ambiguous. CDR3 size: 14 residues. Trimming removed 3 bases at V and 1 base at J, with 9 bases between. Germline CDR1 reads KGHSH; CDR2 reads LQKENI. CDR3 nucleotide sequence: TGTGCCAGCTCACCGTCACAGCAGAACACTGAAGCTTTCTTT. Its protein product is CASSPSQQNTEAFF.

The J gene is TRBJ1-1, the V gene TRBV5-1; D remains unclear. The CDR3 has 13 residues. The germline V gene has CDR1 SGHRS and CDR2 YFSETQ. Deletions cut 2 bases from V and 3 bases from J, with 8 bases between. The CDR3 DNA follows: TGCGCCAGCAGCTTCCGGGAATACACTGAAGCTTTCTTT. Translating it yields CASSFREYTEAFF.

The chain combines TRBV2 with TRBJ2-3; perhaps TRBD2 as D (5 bases). V shed 7 bases and J shed 5 bases, with 10 bases lying between them. CDR3 length: 12 amino acids. Germline CDR1 and CDR2: SNHLY and FYNNEI. The CDR3 loop reads CASKREQDTQYF. As DNA, the CDR3 is TGTGCCAGCAAGAGGGAGCAAGATACGCAGTATTTT. Full variable domain (remainder filled in from reference TRBV2 and TRBJ2-3): EPEVTQTPSHQVTQMGQEVILRCVPISNHLYFYWYRQILGQKVEFLVSFYNNEISEKSEIFDDQFSVERPDGSNFTLKIRSTKLEDSAMYFCASKREQDTQYFGPGTRLTVL.

The sample holds one count of this clone. The chain uses TRBV7-7 and TRBJ2-1, with D maybe TRBD1 (6 bases). CDR3 size: 14 residues. V was clipped by 0 bases and J by 6 bases, with 9 bases between them. The germline gives CDR1 SSHAT, CDR2 FNYEAQ (reference sequence). The CDR3 nucleotides are TGTGCCAGCAGCTTAGCGTCAGGGGCCAATGAGCAGTTCTTC. It codes for CASSLASGANEQFF.

The chain couples TRBV18 to TRBJ1-2, with a tentative D call TRBD1 (5 bases). The CDR3 is 15 amino acids. Between the trimmed V and J ends, which lost 5 bases and 2 bases, there was a span of 15 bases. Germline CDR1 reads KGHSH; CDR2 reads LQKENI. In nucleotides, the CDR3 is TGTGCCAGCTCATCAGACGGGACTTCCAACTATGGCTACACCTTC. This codes for CASSSDGTSNYGYTF.

The DNA for the CDR3 is TGTGCCAGCAGTTTCGGGCGGGGGGGCAGAGAGACCCAGTACTTC. Amino acid sequence: CASSFGRGGRETQYF. The chain carries TRBV7-8 and TRBJ2-5; the match to TRBD2 covers 9 bases. From germline, CDR1 is SGHVS and CDR2 FQNEAQ. This CDR3 is built from 15 residues. V lost 6 bases, J lost 4 bases, and 9 bases stayed unmatched.

The chain has TRBV24-1 and TRBJ2-6; perhaps TRBD1 as D (6 bases). The germline V gene has CDR1 KGHDR and CDR2 SFDVKD. The CDR3 runs 17 residues. V was clipped by 1 base and J by 0 bases, with 9 bases between them. In DNA form, the CDR3 reads TGTGCCACCAGTGATTTTTCCAGGGGCTCTGGGGCCAACGTCCTGACTTTC. Protein sequence: CATSDFSRGSGANVLTF.

The chain links TRBV5-5 to TRBJ2-7; 8 positions match TRBD1. The length of the CDR3 is 15 residues. Germline V gives CDR1 SGHKS, CDR2 YYEKEE (reference sequence). With V trimmed by 2 bases and J by 3 bases, 7 bases remained unmatched. CDR3 bases: TGTGCCAGCAGCTTTCAGGGGGCGCTGAGCTACGAGCAGTACTTC. Its translation: CASSFQGALSYEQYF.

The chain has TRBV6-5 and TRBJ1-2; TRBD1 aligns across 7 bases. The J segment lost 0 bases and the V segment lost 8 bases, leaving 6 bases of the junction unmatched. The CDR3 loop spans 14 amino acids. CDR1 and CDR2 (germline): MNHEY, SVGAGI. The CDR3 protein is CASRQGSTNYGYTF. The CDR3 DNA follows: TGTGCCAGCCGACAGGGCTCCACTAACTATGGCTACACCTTC.

This rearrangement joins TRBV5-1 to TRBJ2-7; a possible D gene is TRBD1 (6 bases). Germline CDR1 reads SGHRS; CDR2 reads YFSETQ. Trimming stripped 4 bases from V and 4 bases from J, with 15 bases between. The CDR3 loop spans 14 amino acids. The CDR3 coding sequence is TGCGCCAGCAGCCTGCCGGGACAAATTTACGAGCAGTACTTC. This sequence encodes CASSLPGQIYEQYF.